This paragraph reports one T cell receptor beta chain. The sample comes from a study of blood T cell repertoires in COVID-19. Across the whole study: Samples came from the United States, Italy and Spain, spanning acute and convalescent COVID-19. From T cells, B-cell-depleted T cells, or PBMCs came the material, which was cDNA or gDNA.

Method: immunoSEQ multiplex PCR; TCRdb's copy keeps in-frame clones and lacks some. Here the sample spans 200,000 to 250,000 clones, about four fifths being singletons. This clonotype was sampled from a woman aged 50 to 60 who had been exposed to COVID-19. The material sequenced was PBMCs or T cells enriched from blood (not recorded which).

CDR3 DNA: TGTGCCAGCAGCTCAACTACTGGCGGGACCCAGTACTTC. Translating gives CASSSTTGGTQYF. This sequence joins TRBV13 and TRBJ2-5; no clear D gene. Trimming took off 4 bases at V and 7 bases at J, with 13 bases between the two ends. The CDR3 totals 13 residues. From germline, CDR1 is PRHDT and CDR2 FYEKMQ (reference sequence).